What follows is one T cell receptor beta chain and its context. Sequencing was performed with immunoSEQ multiplex PCR; in TCRdb, only in-frame clones are kept and a portion is missing. The repertoire consists of hundreds of thousands of clones, with 55% to 85% occurring once and the leading ten covering roughly 1.9%. The sample is drawn from a study of shared clonotypes between healthy human individuals. Germline V gene data show CDR1 as SGHDN and CDR2 as FVKESK. CDR3 length equals 13 residues. Trimming cost V 3 bases and J 7 bases; bases outside gene matches: 3. This receptor was obtained from a woman aged 30 to 39 in good health. Source material: memory CD4+ T cells sorted from blood. Subset denoted: CD45RA-negative fraction. The J gene is TRBJ1-2, the V gene TRBV14; 9 bases fit TRBD1. This chain's CDR3 is CASSHRTGAGYTF. DNA of the CDR3: TGTGCCAGCAGCCACCGGACAGGGGCTGGCTACACCTTC. The whole variable domain, filled in from reference TRBV14 and TRBJ1-2, reads EAGVTQFPSHSVIEKGQTVTLRCDPISGHDNLYWYRRVMGKEIKFLLHFVKESKQDESGMPNNRFLAERTGGTYSTLKVQPAELEDSGVYFCASSHRTGAGYTFGSGTRLTVV.